This passage covers 24 T cell receptor beta chains from one sample sequenced in a study of Graves' ophthalmopathy and Graves' hyperthyroidism. The sequenced template was RNA, covering the TCR beta CDR3 region. An opening RT-PCR round employed HTBI primers and preceded a second-round multiplex PCR. From the multiplex PCR reads, TCRdb called clonotypes with MiXCR, one entry per CDR3 protein. The sample records 350,000 to 450,000 distinct CDR3 sequences, over 20% being singletons. The source material was peripheral blood. Receptors were obtained from a woman aged 18-29 years with stable Graves' hyperthyroidism.

The table lists this clonotype with many counts. The rearrangement uses TRBV7-3 and TRBJ2-6; D is uncertain. The CDR3 extends over 16 amino acids. Germline-derived CDR1 and CDR2 are SGHTA and FQGTGA. V shed 3 bases and J shed 1 base, with 10 bases lying between them. In nucleotides, the CDR3 is TGTGCCAGCAGCTTTCCCCCCGATTCTGGGGCCAACGTCCTGACTTTC. Translation: CASSFPPDSGANVLTF.

This clonotype was seen repeatedly, ten times or more. V gene TRBV15 combines with J gene TRBJ1-1; D uncertain. Germline loops: CDR1 LNHNV, CDR2 YYDKDF (reference sequence). CDR3 length: 15 residues. With 5 bases removed from V and 0 bases from J, the gap between germline ends came to 13 bases. CDR3: CATSQRDWVNTEAFF. The CDR3 nucleotides are TGTGCCACCAGCCAAAGGGATTGGGTGAACACTGAAGCTTTCTTT.

Ten or more counts support this clonotype. Its ends do not fully match the called genes, so a read error is possible. The chain recombines TRBV10-3 with TRBJ2-5; tentatively, D is TRBD2 (5 bases). The V gene's germline CDR1 is ENHRY and CDR2 SYGVKD. This CDR3 contains 13 residues. CDR3 sequence (DNA): TGTGCCACCAGGCCGGACTCCCAAGAGACCAAGTACTTC. Protein product: CATRPDSQETKYF.

As concerns this clonotype: A much bigger clone sits one base away, suggesting this may be a read error. V is TRBV2 and J is TRBJ2-2, with TRBD1 as a possible D gene (6 bases). Germline V CDR1 and CDR2: SNHLY, FYNNEI. There are 13 residues in the CDR3. The CDR3 region is CASRDRPTGELCF. CDR3 coding DNA: TGTGCCAGCAGAGACAGGCCCACCGGGGAGCTGTGTTTT.

There are many counts of this clonotype. This chain links TRBV10-3 with TRBJ2-7, with TRBD1 identical over 7 bases. Looked up from germline, CDR1 is ENHRY and CDR2 is SYGVKD. Trimming removed 10 bases from V and 6 bases from J; junction bases left unmatched: 15. The CDR3 contains 14 residues. The CDR3 spells CATNEGQYSFEQYF. CDR3 DNA: TGTGCCACCAACGAGGGACAGTACTCGTTCGAGCAGTACTTC.

The rearrangement uses TRBV2 and TRBJ2-2; no definite D call. Germline CDR1 reads SNHLY; CDR2 reads FYNNEI. Trimming cost V 6 bases and J 1 base, with 9 bases left between them. The CDR3 totals 14 residues. CDR3 in amino acids: CASRRTVNTGELFF. CDR3 sequence (DNA): TGTGCCAGCAGGCGGACCGTGAACACCGGGGAGCTGTTTTTT.

The CDR3 region is CASSYSGILNTEAFF. The CDR3 region has the DNA TGTGCCAGCAGTTACTCCGGGATTTTGAACACTGAAGCTTTCTTT. The chain employs TRBV6-2 or TRBV6-3 and TRBJ1-1, with no clear D. Germline V gives CDR1 MNHEY, CDR2 SVGEGT. The V and J ends lost 0 bases and 0 bases respectively, with 8 bases between them. The CDR3 runs to 15 residues.

CDR3 DNA: TGTGCCAGCAGACAGGGGGATCTAATCGCTTTCTTT. This sequence encodes CASRQGDLIAFF. V usage is TRBV27 and J usage is TRBJ1-1, with 8 bases identical to TRBD1. Germline CDR1 is MNHEY and CDR2 is SMNVEV (reference sequence). The CDR3 contains 12 residues. Trimming at V came to 6 bases and at J to 11 bases, leaving 8 bases not matched to a gene.

A few counts support this clonotype. This may stem from a read error, because a much larger clone lies one nucleotide away. The J gene is TRBJ2-5, the V gene TRBV28; 8 bases map to TRBD2. Germline V lookup: CDR1 MDHEN, CDR2 SYDVKM. This CDR3 has 15 residues. In DNA form, the CDR3 reads TGTGCCAGCAGTTGGGAAGGTAGCGGGATAGAGACCAAGTACTTC. It is translated as CASSWEGSGIETKYF.

At least ten counts were recorded for this clonotype. One junction end does not reproduce the germline sequence, and a read error may be involved. The chain combines TRBV9 with TRBJ1-2; perhaps TRBD1 as D (5 bases). In germline, CDR1 is SGDLS, CDR2 YYNGEE. The length of the CDR3 is 19 residues. In DNA form, the CDR3 reads TGTGCCAGCAGCGTAGGTCCCAATCCCTATGGGGCAGCTAACTATGGCTGCACCTTC. Translating it yields CASSVGPNPYGAANYGCTF.

At least ten counts were recorded for this clonotype. This sequence joins TRBV3-1 and TRBJ2-5; no clear D gene. V was pared by 4 bases and J by 5 bases, with 14 bases between. Germline CDR1 reads LGHDT; CDR2 reads YNNKEL (reference sequence). The CDR3 totals 14 residues. The CDR3 spells CASSPSTIGETQYF. CDR3 in DNA: TGTGCCAGCAGCCCGTCGACCATAGGGGAGACCCAGTACTTC.

As to this clonotype: A read error is possible here, since a much larger clone lies one base away. This CDR3 is missing its conserved last phenylalanine or tryptophan, likely due to a read error. This chain uses TRBV4-1 with TRBJ1-3; D is undetermined. The CDR3 has 15 amino acids. Deletions cut 0 bases from V and 0 bases from J, with 6 bases between. Per germline, CDR1 MGHRA and CDR2 YSYEKL. CDR3 in amino acids: CASSQEGSSGNTIYL. CDR3 nucleotides: TGCGCCAGCAGCCAAGAGGGTTCCTCTGGAAACACCATATATCTT.

V usage is TRBV6-5 and J usage is TRBJ1-1; possibly TRBD1 for D (6 bases). Germline loops: CDR1 MNHEY, CDR2 SVGAGI. This CDR3 is built from 12 residues. Trimming stripped 0 bases from V and 10 bases from J, with 9 bases between. DNA for the CDR3: TGTGCCAGCAGTTACTCAGGAGGGGGAGCTTTCTTT. Encoded protein: CASSYSGGGAFF.

This chain links TRBV12-3 or TRBV12-4 with TRBJ1-1; tentative D call: TRBD1 (6 bases). This CDR3 spans 15 amino acids. V lost 2 bases to trimming and J lost 5 bases, with 15 bases between them. CDR3 region: CASSLRGAGRTEAFF. The CDR3 DNA sequence: TGTGCCAGCAGTTTACGGGGGGCGGGTAGGACTGAAGCTTTCTTT.

This clonotype was detected many times. The chain uses TRBV20-1 and TRBJ2-7; D may be TRBD2 (6 bases). V lost 3 bases and J 6 bases, leaving 18 bases between the germline ends. The germline CDR1 and CDR2 sequences are DFQATT and SNEGSKA (reference sequence). This CDR3 has 14 amino acids. CDR3 sequence reads: CSASTGSWFVEQYF. The CDR3 coding sequence is TGCAGTGCTAGTACCGGGAGCTGGTTTGTCGAGCAGTACTTC.

This clonotype was counted at least ten times. The chain couples TRBV6-1 to TRBJ2-7; 14 bases are a match to TRBD2. Trimming removed 6 bases from V and 3 bases from J; junction bases left unmatched: 4. The CDR3 is 15 amino acids. Germline CDR1 and CDR2: MNHNS and SASEGT. The CDR3 protein is CASSRGTSGGYEQYF. The CDR3 DNA follows: TGTGCCAGCAGCCGCGGGACTAGCGGGGGCTACGAGCAGTACTTC.

This rearrangement joins TRBV20-1 to TRBJ1-6; 7 positions agree with TRBD1. The CDR3 spans 13 residues. In germline, CDR1 is DFQATT, CDR2 SNEGSKA (reference sequence). The V segment lost 5 bases and the J segment 9 bases; nucleotides outside the gene matches: 7. CDR3 in amino acids: CSARGQWGSPLHF. CDR3 sequence (DNA): TGCAGTGCTCGGGGACAGTGGGGTTCACCCCTCCACTTT.

This chain joins TRBV28 and TRBJ1-1; D is unclear. CDR3 length equals 12 residues. Germline CDR1 MDHEN, CDR2 SYDVKM. Trimming took off 7 bases at V and 3 bases at J, with 9 bases between the two ends. CDR3 protein: CASKTGDTEAFF. The CDR3 DNA is TGTGCCAGCAAAACCGGGGACACTGAAGCTTTCTTT.

This clonotype was seen at least ten times. The rearrangement uses TRBV6-1 and TRBJ2-5, with D perhaps assigned TRBD1 or TRBD2 (6 bases each). V was clipped by 6 bases and J by 4 bases, with 12 bases between them. The CDR3 sequence is 13 residues long. CDR1 MNHNS and CDR2 SASEGT come from the germline V gene. The CDR3 reads CASSRKGGETQYF. CDR3 nucleotide sequence: TGTGCCAGCAGCCGTAAGGGGGGAGAGACCCAGTACTTC.

This clonotype was recorded at least ten times. Since a much larger clone is just one base distant, this may be a read error. The chain couples TRBV27 to TRBJ1-5; D remains unclear. This CDR3 contains 13 residues. From germline, CDR1 is MNHEY and CDR2 SMNVEV (reference sequence). The CDR3 reads CASSGLPGQPRHF. As DNA, the CDR3 is TGTGCCAGCAGTGGTTTGCCGGGTCAGCCCCGGCATTTT.

In regard to this clonotype: The CDR3 does not end in the conserved phenylalanine or tryptophan, so this is likely a read error. V gene TRBV13 combines with J gene TRBJ2-7, with 13 bases that match TRBD2. The CDR3 has 15 residues. J gave up 3 bases and V 4 bases, and 3 bases lay outside the gene matches. The germline V gene encodes CDR1 PRHDT and CDR2 FYEKMQ (reference sequence). The CDR3 DNA reads TGTGCCAGCAGCTCCAGGACTAGCGGGAGCTACGAGCAGTACTCC. This codes for CASSSRTSGSYEQYS.

In the case of this clonotype: This clone may be a read error of a much larger clone one base away. The chain links TRBV19 to TRBJ1-5; 7 bases agree with TRBD1. Germline V gene sequence: CDR1 LNHDA, CDR2 SQIVND (reference sequence). The CDR3 spans 16 residues. CDR3: CASSGGANRGGQPLHF. In nucleotides, the CDR3 is TGTGCCAGCTCGGGCGGCGCCAACAGGGGAGGTCAGCCCCTGCATTTT.

This clonotype was found many times. The CDR3 sequence is CASSGPGGPNSPLHF. The CDR3 DNA is TGTGCCAGCAGCGGCCCAGGGGGGCCCAATTCACCCCTCCACTTT. The genes are TRBV7-8 and TRBJ1-6, with 7 bases fitting TRBD1. The CDR3 covers 15 residues. Looked up from germline, CDR1 is SGHVS and CDR2 is FQNEAQ. J was trimmed by 7 bases and V by 5 bases; bases with no gene match: 8.

At least ten counts were recorded for this clonotype. J is TRBJ2-5 and V is TRBV24-1, with 7 bases that match TRBD2. The CDR3 contains 17 residues. J lost 2 bases, V lost 1 base, and 9 bases had no gene match. Germline V gene lookup returns CDR1 KGHDR and CDR2 SFDVKD. The CDR3 sequence is CATSDLAGQDSQETQYF. The CDR3 nucleotides are TGTGCCACCAGTGATTTAGCGGGGCAAGACTCACAAGAGACCCAGTACTTC.